This TCR beta chain derives from a study of T cell repertoires in cytomegalovirus infection. Overall study: Recently described HLA-C-restricted plus well-studied HLA-B-restricted CMV epitopes were used. It can be stated that public TCR beta signatures indicated CMV infection as well as a matching HLA type.

This clonotype has at least ten counts. What it recognizes is unknown. Regarding the study as a whole: HLA-C-restricted CMV clonotypes gave the most frequent clonotype in two of eight donors.

From the reads, TCRdb called clonotypes with MiXCR, one entry per CDR3 protein. This table has 110,000 or so distinct CDR3 sequences, around 30% appearing once. J was trimmed by 3 bases and V by 0 bases; bases with no gene match: 1. Germline loops: CDR1 SGHTA, CDR2 FQGNSA. This CDR3 is built from 14 residues. This TCR derives from a human donor in good health (CMV status not recorded). Some clones in this sample may be carry-over from other donors' samples. This rearrangement joins TRBV7-2 to TRBJ1-2; 7 nucleotides line up with TRBD1. The sequences come from CD8+ T cells from cultured PBMCs, collected from culture after CMV antigen stimulation. CDR3 sequence (DNA): TGTGCCAGCAGCTTAGCGCAGGGGGACTATGGCTACACCTTC. This gives the protein CASSLAQGDYGYTF.